Reported below is one T cell receptor (beta chain). The sample is drawn from a study of blood T cell repertoires in COVID-19. Study summary: Spain, Italy and the United States supplied samples that represented acute and convalescent COVID-19.

Trimming took 3 bases from V and 3 from J, leaving 6 bases between them. Germline V gene sequence: CDR1 MNHNS, CDR2 SASEGT. The CDR3 covers 13 residues. How the authors handled the data: Amplification from reference gene primers served as the basis for estimated nucleated cell counts. The table came from immunoSEQ multiplex PCR; TCRdb's copy has only in-frame clones and leaves some out. V and J calls and clone size are given by that table; D and trimming were obtained from the DNA. The table lists a few hundred thousand clones, 87% of them singletons, with 2% to 3% in the top ten. This TCR was sampled from a woman aged 50 to 60 with acute or convalescent COVID-19. V gene TRBV6-1 combines with J gene TRBJ1-3, with D uncertain. Sequenced input: peripheral blood. The CDR3 sequence: CASSDRFGNTIYF. The CDR3 region has the DNA TGTGCCAGCAGTGACAGATTTGGAAACACCATATATTTT.